The clone carrying this T cell receptor (beta chain) was detected many times. Its antigen is as yet unknown. These data originate in a study of CD8+CD57+ T cells in acquired aplastic anemia. Study-level background: Each DNA sample taken from sorted CD4+ and CD8+ cells came to 3 to 3.5 ug on average.

Study observations and caveats: Patients and controls shared 25 to 30 CD8+ CDR3 sequences. Patients and controls were not found to differ significantly in CD8+ Simpson's diversity.

The length of the CDR3 is 14 residues. Trimming took off 2 bases at V and 4 bases at J, with 9 bases between the two ends. Germline CDR1 is SGHNT and CDR2 is YENEEA. The TCR beta profiling, which covered VDJ combination and CDR3 sequence, was carried out using genomic DNA as the template. Each CDR3 protein is one row after TCRdb ran MiXCR on the reads. Of 250,000 to 300,000 distinct CDR3 sequences listed, approximately 55% are singletons. The source of this sequence is a human donor with severe aplastic anemia or a healthy control (not recorded which). Sequencing was performed on sorted CD4+, CD8+, or CD8+CD57+ T cells (not recorded which) from PBMCs. The chain employs TRBV11-3 and TRBJ1-3, with a weak D call TRBD1 (5 bases). CDR3 bases: TGTGCCAGCAGCTTAAGGGGAGGAGGAAACACCATATATTTT. This encodes CASSLRGGGNTIYF.